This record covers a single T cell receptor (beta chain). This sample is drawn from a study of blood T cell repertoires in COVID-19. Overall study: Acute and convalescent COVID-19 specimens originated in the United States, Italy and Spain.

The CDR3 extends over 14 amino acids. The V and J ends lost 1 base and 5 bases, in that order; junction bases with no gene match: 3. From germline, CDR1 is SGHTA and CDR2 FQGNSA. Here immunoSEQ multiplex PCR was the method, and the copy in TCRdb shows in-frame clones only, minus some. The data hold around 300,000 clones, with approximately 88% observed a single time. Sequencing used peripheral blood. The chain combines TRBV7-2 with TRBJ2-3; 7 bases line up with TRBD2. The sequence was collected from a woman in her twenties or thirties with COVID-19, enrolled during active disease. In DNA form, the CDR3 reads TGTGCCAGCAGCTTAGATTCTAGCGGAGATACGCAGTATTTT. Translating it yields CASSLDSSGDTQYF. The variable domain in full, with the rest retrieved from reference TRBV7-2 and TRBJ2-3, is GAGVSQSPSNKVTEKGKDVELRCDPISGHTALYWYRQSLGQGLEFLIYFQGNSAPDKSGLPSDRFSAERTGGSVSTLTIQRTQQEDSAVYLCASSLDSSGDTQYFGPGTRLTVL.